These 8 T cell receptor beta chains came from one sample sequenced in a study of T-cell memory formation after mild COVID-19. A single record per CDR3 protein comes from TCRdb applying MiXCR to the 5' RACE reads. The data hold 250,000 to 300,000 distinct CDR3 sequences, with roughly 8% observed a single time. The sequencing input was PBMCs or a T cell subset sorted from them (not recorded which). These receptors came from a man younger than 35 who had mild COVID-19 (a few samples of this study predate the infection). Cell type and time point are not known.

V and J are TRBV3-1 and TRBJ2-3, with D possibly matching TRBD2 (6 bases). The V end lost 5 bases, the J end lost 1 base, and 16 bases lay between the germline ends. The V gene's germline CDR1 is LGHDT and CDR2 YNNKEL (reference sequence). CDR3 size: 16 residues. The CDR3 DNA sequence: TGTGCCAGCAGCTCAAGCGTTCGCGGGGGCACAGATACGCAGTATTTT. Its protein is CASSSSVRGGTDTQYF.

This clonotype came up many times. The V call is TRBV2, the J call TRBJ1-1, with 7 positions matching TRBD1. Per germline, CDR1 SNHLY and CDR2 FYNNEI. There are 14 residues in the CDR3. The V and J ends lost 4 bases and 1 base, in that order; junction bases with no gene match: 3. CDR3 protein: CASSVEGANTEAFF. The DNA for the CDR3 is TGTGCCAGCAGTGTCGAGGGGGCGAACACTGAAGCTTTCTTT.

This clonotype was found a few times. The chain joins TRBV7-2 to TRBJ1-4; 7 nucleotides match TRBD1. CDR3 length: 15 residues. V gave up 5 bases and J gave up 0 bases; unmatched junction bases: 3. In germline, CDR1 is SGHTA, CDR2 FQGNSA. The CDR3 loop is CASSRGGPTNEKLFF. CDR3 in DNA: TGTGCCAGCAGCCGAGGGGGCCCAACTAATGAAAAACTGTTTTTT.

The chain recombines TRBV6-6 with TRBJ1-2; D is ambiguous. The CDR3 runs 15 residues. Trimming pared 3 bases from V and 4 bases from J, leaving 15 bases between. In germline, CDR1 is MNHNY, CDR2 SVGAGI (reference sequence). DNA of the CDR3: TGTGCCAGCAGTTATTCATCCGGGCCCATCTATGGCTACACCTTC. Translation gives CASSYSSGPIYGYTF.

The rearrangement uses TRBV12-3 or TRBV12-4 and TRBJ2-7, with D unresolved. V was shortened by 6 bases and J by 6 bases, with 18 bases between the two germline ends. This CDR3 is built from 14 residues. The CDR3 loop reads CASSPTHTLGEQYF. CDR3 in DNA: TGTGCCAGCAGCCCGACCCATACTCTTGGCGAGCAGTACTTC.

This clonotype was picked up a small number of times. V usage is TRBV29-1 and J usage is TRBJ1-2; D might be TRBD1 (5 bases). The germline CDR1 and CDR2 sequences are SQVTM and ANQGSEA. The CDR3 is 14 amino acids. Trimming left V 3 bases short and J 4 bases short, with 15 bases between. The CDR3 bases are TGCAGCGTTGAGAGAAGGGGTGAGGGCTATGGCTACACCTTC. It translates to CSVERRGEGYGYTF.

The chain is built from TRBV29-1 and TRBJ2-2, with 10 bases lining up with TRBD2. J was trimmed by 1 base and V by 7 bases; bases with no gene match: 6. This CDR3 is built from 15 residues. Germline assignment: CDR1 SQVTM and CDR2 ANQGSEA. CDR3: CSAVTSGVNTGELFF. The DNA for the CDR3 is TGCAGCGCCGTAACTAGCGGGGTGAACACCGGGGAGCTGTTTTTT.

This clonotype was found a few times. The chain carries TRBV29-1 and TRBJ2-7; D unresolved. The germline gives CDR1 SQVTM, CDR2 ANQGSEA. V was clipped by 4 bases and J by 0 bases, with 4 bases between them. CDR3 length: 11 amino acids. DNA of the CDR3: TGCAGCGTTGGCAGCTCCTACGAGCAGTACGTC. This gives the protein CSVGSSYEQYV.